The clone carrying this TCR beta chain has a count of ten or more. This sample is drawn from a study of early T cells in non-severe SARS-CoV-2 infection. In the study overall: Chains were not paired, and sequencing was done on bulk RNA from unsorted whole blood.

The CDR3 spans 15 residues. The germline V and J ends were trimmed by 3 bases and 4 bases, with 17 bases remaining between them. Germline V CDR1 and CDR2: DFQATT, SNEGSKA (reference sequence). TCRdb reprocessed the 5' RACE reads with MiXCR, giving one entry per CDR3 protein. The sample has more than 60,000 distinct CDR3 sequences; just under 5% are singletons. This rearrangement joins TRBV20-1 to TRBJ2-3; D is possibly TRBD2 (5 bases). The source of this sequence is an adult who was a healthcare worker with PCR-confirmed SARS-CoV-2 infection or an uninfected control (not recorded which). The sample taken for sequencing was whole blood. CDR3 in amino acids: CSARDSDSGADTQYF. CDR3 bases: TGCAGTGCTAGGGACTCCGATTCCGGCGCAGATACGCAGTATTTT.